The 13 T cell receptor beta chains below all came from one sample that was sequenced in a study of identical twins. MiXCR, applied by TCRdb to the 5' RACE reads, yields one record per CDR3 protein. The data contain roughly 1,500,000 distinct CDR3 sequences, less than 40% of them singletons. Sequencing was performed on cord blood. These receptor sequences come from a newborn girl in good health.

This clonotype was detected a few times. The chain employs TRBV10-3 and TRBJ2-1; D perhaps matches TRBD1 (5 bases). The germline CDR1 and CDR2 sequences are ENHRY and SYGVKD. CDR3 length: 15 residues. Trimming cost V 2 bases and J 8 bases, with 16 bases left between them. The CDR3 sequence: CAISERGSFVDEQFF. CDR3 coding DNA: TGTGCCATCAGTGAGAGGGGCTCCTTTGTAGATGAGCAGTTCTTC.

The chain couples TRBV7-9 to TRBJ2-1, with 10 bases matching TRBD2. Germline values: CDR1 SEHNR, CDR2 FQNEAQ (reference sequence). CDR3 length: 19 amino acids. J was trimmed by 1 base and V by 1 base; bases with no gene match: 10. CDR3 amino acids: CASSLESGLATRSYNEQFF. The CDR3 nucleotides are TGTGCCAGCAGCTTAGAGTCGGGACTAGCGACTCGTTCCTACAATGAGCAGTTCTTC.

This clonotype appeared a few times. V is TRBV14 and J is TRBJ2-7, with D perhaps matching TRBD1 or TRBD2 (5 bases each). CDR3 size: 14 residues. V lost 1 base and J 2 bases, leaving 9 bases between the germline ends. Per germline, CDR1 SGHDN and CDR2 FVKESK. CDR3 in amino acids: CASSQVWGPYEQYF. In DNA, the CDR3 is TGTGCCAGCAGCCAAGTTTGGGGACCCTACGAGCAGTACTTC.

CDR3 bases: TGTGCCATCAGTGATCTCAGCGGGACCAGCACAGATACGCAGTATTTT. As protein: CAISDLSGTSTDTQYF. The rearrangement uses TRBV10-3 and TRBJ2-3; 7 bases are a match to TRBD2. The CDR3 totals 16 residues. Germline V gene sequence: CDR1 ENHRY, CDR2 SYGVKD. The junction had 6 bases not matched to a gene; V was cut back by 3 bases and J by 0 bases.

This clonotype was seen many times. The chain is built from TRBV4-2 and TRBJ2-7; 8 positions agree with TRBD1. The CDR3 has 14 amino acids. CDR1 and CDR2 from the germline V gene are LGHNA and YNFKEQ. Unmatched junction bases numbered 0, after V lost 0 bases and J lost 2 bases. This chain's CDR3 is CASSQEDRAYEQYF. CDR3 DNA: TGTGCCAGCAGCCAAGAGGACAGGGCCTACGAGCAGTACTTC.

About this clonotype: A read error may account for a junction end that differs from germline. This chain joins TRBV28 and TRBJ2-1; D is possibly TRBD1 (5 bases). The CDR3 spans 17 residues. The germline CDR1 and CDR2 sequences are MDHEN and SYDVKM. CDR3 bases: TGTGCCAGCAGTTTTTGGGGCAGATCCGGCCCCTACAGTGAGCAGTTCTTC. Protein product: CASSFWGRSGPYSEQFF.

Points on this clonotype: The conserved final phenylalanine or tryptophan is absent from the CDR3, which likely points to a read error. The chain links TRBV29-1 to TRBJ2-1, with 9 bases aligning to TRBD2. CDR3 length: 13 residues. With 5 bases clipped from V and 5 bases from J, the junction kept 4 bases outside the gene matches. CDR1 and CDR2 from the germline V gene are SQVTM and ANQGSEA. The CDR3 DNA sequence: TGCAGCGTTAGCGGGGGGCAGGACAATGAGCAGTTCTTA. Protein sequence: CSVSGGQDNEQFL.

The chain joins TRBV18 to TRBJ2-2; 10 nucleotides match TRBD2. The length of the CDR3 is 15 residues. Losses at the gene ends were 6 bases for V and 7 bases for J; bases not matched to a gene: 8. Germline CDR1 is KGHSH and CDR2 is LQKENI. The CDR3 sequence: CASSPLAGAIGELFF. Here the CDR3 DNA reads TGTGCCAGCTCGCCCCTAGCGGGAGCGATCGGGGAGCTGTTTTTT.

The sample holds a few counts of this clonotype. The gene calls are TRBV27 and TRBJ1-1, with D hard to call. With 1 base removed from V and 8 bases from J, the gap between germline ends came to 11 bases. The CDR3 extends over 13 amino acids. Germline V lookup: CDR1 MNHEY, CDR2 SMNVEV (reference sequence). The CDR3 is CASSLWLGREAFF. For the CDR3, the DNA is TGTGCCAGCAGTTTATGGCTAGGGAGGGAAGCTTTCTTT.

The rearrangement links TRBV25-1 to TRBJ2-7; a weak D match, TRBD2 (5 bases). In germline, CDR1 is MGHDK, CDR2 SYGVNS. This CDR3 is 13 amino acids long. With 4 bases removed from V and 4 bases from J, the gap between germline ends came to 11 bases. CDR3 nucleotide sequence: TGTGCCAGCAGTGCACCACTAGTTTACGAGCAGTACTTC. Protein product: CASSAPLVYEQYF.

The gene calls are TRBV5-1 and TRBJ2-7; D possibly corresponds to TRBD1 (6 bases). CDR1 is SGHRS, CDR2 YFSETQ, per germline. This CDR3 has 16 residues. The V and J ends lost 0 bases and 2 bases respectively, with 15 bases between them. The CDR3 DNA reads as TGCGCCAGCAGCTTGGCCTTAGACAGGATACCCTACGAGCAGTACTTC. It translates to CASSLALDRIPYEQYF.

The chain employs TRBV7-2 and TRBJ2-7; 9 bases agree with TRBD2. J was trimmed by 2 bases and V by 0 bases; bases with no gene match: 11. This CDR3 has 18 amino acids. The germline V gene has CDR1 SGHTA and CDR2 FQGNSA. The CDR3 is CASSLALVSGGSAYEQYF. In DNA, the CDR3 is TGTGCCAGCAGCTTAGCTTTGGTGAGCGGGGGGTCTGCCTACGAGCAGTACTTC.

Note on this clonotype: This may stem from a read error, because a much larger clone lies one nucleotide away. The V gene is TRBV4-2, the J gene TRBJ2-7, with 11 bases matching TRBD2. There are 17 residues in the CDR3. CDR1 and CDR2 (germline): LGHNA, YNFKEQ. V dropped 7 bases and J dropped 2; count of bases not matched to a gene: 13. The CDR3 DNA reads as TGTGCCAGCAACCGCTATGATAGCGGGGGGGGCACCTACGAGCAGTACTTC. Protein product: CASNRYDSGGGTYEQYF.